The 14 T cell receptor beta chains listed next were all sequenced from one sample in a study of sequential checkpoint blockade in melanoma. Only in-frame clones appear in the TCRdb table, and some are missing; sequencing was by immunoSEQ multiplex PCR. The data hold tens of thousands of clones, with roughly 81% observed a single time. Treatment indicated: randomized to nivolumab then ipilimumab (arm A) or the reverse (arm B). This specimen was CD8+ T cells sorted from blood (inferred from file names), taken from a patient given nivolumab and ipilimumab in sequence. The receptors come from a human donor with melanoma.

The V gene is TRBV5-4, the J gene TRBJ2-7; 9 bases fit TRBD1. The CDR3 extends over 14 amino acids. Germline V gene sequence: CDR1 SGHNT, CDR2 YYREEE (reference sequence). Unmatched junction bases numbered 2, after V lost 0 bases and J lost 4 bases. The CDR3 region has the DNA TGTGCCAGCAGCTTGGGGGACAGGGTTTACGAGCAGTACTTC. Its translation is CASSLGDRVYEQYF.

J is TRBJ1-1 and V is TRBV9, with no clear D. The V gene lost 0 bases and the J gene lost 3 bases, with 18 bases spanning the gap. Germline assignment: CDR1 SGDLS and CDR2 YYNGEE. The CDR3 length is 17 residues. The CDR3 sequence is CASSVEGFSGLDTEAFF. DNA of the CDR3: TGTGCCAGCAGCGTAGAAGGGTTCTCGGGGTTAGACACTGAAGCTTTCTTT.

This clone was recorded only once. Other nucleotide sequences from this sample produce the same CDR3. The chain uses TRBV9 and TRBJ2-3; the match to TRBD2 covers 12 bases. Germline loops: CDR1 SGDLS, CDR2 YYNGEE. The V and J ends lost 2 bases and 3 bases, in that order; junction bases with no gene match: 1. The CDR3 consists of 15 residues. The CDR3: CASSVGTSGTDTQYF. For the CDR3, the DNA is TGTGCCAGCAGCGTGGGGACTAGCGGGACAGATACGCAGTATTTT.

The chain uses TRBV28 and TRBJ2-1, with TRBD2 matching over 12 bases. Losses at the gene ends were 2 bases for V and 7 bases for J; bases not matched to a gene: 6. The CDR3 is 16 amino acids. The V gene's germline CDR1 is MDHEN and CDR2 SYDVKM. The chain's CDR3 is CASSLVRLAGENEQFF. DNA for the CDR3: TGTGCCAGCAGTTTAGTGAGACTAGCGGGAGAAAATGAGCAGTTCTTC.

Only a few counts were recorded for this clone. The V call is TRBV10-3, the J call TRBJ2-7, with 7 bases fitting TRBD1. Germline V gene data show CDR1 as ENHRY and CDR2 as SYGVKD. Trimming at V came to 5 bases and at J to 2 bases, leaving 6 bases not matched to a gene. This CDR3 is built from 14 residues. The CDR3: CAISQPGQPYEQYF. In nucleotides, the CDR3 is TGTGCCATCAGTCAACCGGGACAGCCCTACGAGCAGTACTTC.

This chain uses TRBV5-5 with TRBJ2-1, with 14 bases identical to TRBD2. CDR3 length equals 16 residues. CDR1 SGHKS and CDR2 YYEKEE come from the germline V gene (reference sequence). The V gene end was trimmed by 3 bases and the J gene end by 8 bases; junction bases not matched to a gene: 7. The CDR3 nucleotides are TGTGCCAGCAGCTCCGGGACTAGCGGGGGTTGGGATGAGCAGTTCTTC. Its protein is CASSSGTSGGWDEQFF.

The chain has TRBV5-1 and TRBJ2-3, with 9 bases fitting TRBD2. Germline lookup yields CDR1 SGHRS and CDR2 YFSETQ. The V segment lost 3 bases and the J segment 0 bases; nucleotides outside the gene matches: 5. This CDR3 is 16 amino acids long. The CDR3 nucleotides read TGCGCCAGCAGCTCGGGACTAGCCCAGAGCACAGATACGCAGTATTTT. This translates into CASSSGLAQSTDTQYF.

This clone was observed a handful of times. The chain uses TRBV14 and TRBJ2-7; TRBD1 agrees at 8 bases. V gave up 4 bases and J gave up 3 bases; unmatched junction bases: 5. Germline CDR1 reads SGHDN; CDR2 reads FVKESK. The CDR3 length is 14 residues. The CDR3 here is CASSRKDRVYEQYF. In DNA form, the CDR3 reads TGTGCCAGCAGCCGAAAGGACAGGGTCTACGAGCAGTACTTC.

This clone was observed a single time. The chain is built from TRBV9 and TRBJ2-7; TRBD2 might be the D (5 bases). The CDR3 covers 13 residues. The germline gives CDR1 SGDLS, CDR2 YYNGEE. Trimming stripped 6 bases from V and 5 bases from J, with 15 bases between. The CDR3 reads CASTQVRVDEQYF. CDR3 bases: TGTGCCAGCACCCAGGTGAGGGTAGACGAGCAGTACTTC.

This clone counts as large. This sequence joins TRBV9 and TRBJ1-1; D gene ambiguous. The V end was cut by 0 bases, the J end by 1 base, with 4 bases between. Germline V CDR1 and CDR2: SGDLS, YYNGEE. The CDR3 loop spans 13 amino acids. The CDR3 region has the DNA TGTGCCAGCAGCGTAGACGGGAACACTGAAGCTTTCTTT. Its protein is CASSVDGNTEAFF.

V usage is TRBV6-1 and J usage is TRBJ2-3; TRBD1 matches at 11 bases. Germline V gives CDR1 MNHNS, CDR2 SASEGT. The J segment lost 2 bases and the V segment lost 6 bases, leaving 1 base of the junction unmatched. The CDR3 loop spans 14 amino acids. CDR3 sequence: CASRDRGPTDTQYF. The DNA for the CDR3 is TGTGCCAGCAGGGACAGGGGGCCCACAGATACGCAGTATTTT.

A remark on this clone: A read error may produce the germline difference seen at one junction end. The V gene is TRBV6-5, the J gene TRBJ1-6, with D perhaps matching TRBD1 (5 bases). This CDR3 is built from 13 residues. The germline V gene has CDR1 MNHEY and CDR2 SVGAGI. The CDR3 region is CASSYSQGLYLDF. The CDR3 region has the DNA TGTGCCAGCAGTTACTCGCAGGGTCTGTACCTTGATTTT.

This clone was observed a handful of times. V and J are TRBV28 and TRBJ1-3; D might be TRBD1 (5 bases). Germline lookup yields CDR1 MDHEN and CDR2 SYDVKM. Trimming took off 7 bases at V and 1 base at J, with 11 bases between the two ends. The CDR3 consists of 14 residues. In nucleotides, the CDR3 is TGTGCCAGCACCCCGCCAGGGTCTGGAAACACCATATATTTT. Protein product: CASTPPGSGNTIYF. The full variable domain, with the rest looked up from reference TRBV28 and TRBJ1-3, is DVKVTQSSRYLVKRTGEKVFLECVQDMDHENMFWYRQDPGLGLRLIYFSYDVKMKEKGDIPEGYSVSREKKERFSLILESASTNQTSMYLCASTPPGSGNTIYFGEGSWLTVV.

In nucleotides, the CDR3 is TGTGCCAGCAGTTCTCCCCCCGGGACACACGATTTCACAGATACGCAGTATTTT. Protein sequence: CASSSPPGTHDFTDTQYF. This sequence joins TRBV5-7 and TRBJ2-3; possible D gene TRBD1, 6 bases. TRBV5-7 is an open reading frame, and its role is uncertain. V lost 5 bases, J lost 2 bases, and 24 bases lay in between. The CDR3 spans 18 residues.